Detailed here is one TCR beta chain. This specimen belongs to a study of blood T cell repertoires in COVID-19. The wider study: Samples of COVID-19 (acute and convalescent) were obtained from the United States, Italy and Spain. PBMCs, B-cell-depleted T cells, or T cells were the source of the cDNA or gDNA that made up the material.

Original methodology: Quantification of nucleated cells was approximated via reference gene primer amplification. Profiled with immunoSEQ multiplex PCR; TCRdb holds only in-frame clones, not every one. D and trimming were read from the DNA, whereas the V and J calls and clone size are those reported in that table. The repertoire holds about 170,000 clones, approximately 82% seen once, with around 19% in the top ten. Deletions cut 10 bases from V and 1 base from J, with 13 bases between. Germline CDR1 and CDR2: SNHLY and FYNNEI. This CDR3 has 13 residues. The specimen was peripheral blood. This TCR came from an older woman who had recovered from COVID-19. This chain uses TRBV2 with TRBJ1-1, with unresolved D. CDR3 nucleotide sequence: TGTGCCACCCTAGTGGTAGGGAACACTGAAGCTTTCTTT. It encodes CATLVVGNTEAFF. The whole variable domain, remainder taken from reference TRBV2 and TRBJ1-1, is EPEVTQTPSHQVTQMGQEVILRCVPISNHLYFYWYRQILGQKVEFLVSFYNNEISEKSEIFDDQFSVERPDGSNFTLKIRSTKLEDSAMYFCATLVVGNTEAFFGQGTRLTVV.